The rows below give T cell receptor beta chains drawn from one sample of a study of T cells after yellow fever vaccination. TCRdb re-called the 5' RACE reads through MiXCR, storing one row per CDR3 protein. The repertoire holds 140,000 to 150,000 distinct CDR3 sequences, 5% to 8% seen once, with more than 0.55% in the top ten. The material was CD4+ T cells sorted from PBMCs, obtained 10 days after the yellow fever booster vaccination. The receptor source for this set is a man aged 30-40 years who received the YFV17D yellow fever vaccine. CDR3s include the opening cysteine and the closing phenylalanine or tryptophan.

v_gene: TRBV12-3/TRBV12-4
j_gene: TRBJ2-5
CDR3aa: CASSRRLAGAQETQYF

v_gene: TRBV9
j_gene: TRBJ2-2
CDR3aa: CASSPGTSGTIGELFF

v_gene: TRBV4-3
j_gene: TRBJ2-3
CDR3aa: CASSQRPFPDTQYF

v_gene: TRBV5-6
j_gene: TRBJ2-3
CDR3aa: CASSSTGGAREVADTQYF

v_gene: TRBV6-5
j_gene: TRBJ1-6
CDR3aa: CASSYSVQVLSPLHF

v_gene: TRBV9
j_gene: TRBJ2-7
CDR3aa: CASSVGEGAPPYEQYF

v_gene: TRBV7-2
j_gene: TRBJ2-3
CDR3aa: CASSLASRSGSSTDTQYF

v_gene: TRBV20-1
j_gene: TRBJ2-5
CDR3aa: CSARGDRVQYF

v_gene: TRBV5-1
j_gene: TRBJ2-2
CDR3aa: CASRWTATNTGELFF

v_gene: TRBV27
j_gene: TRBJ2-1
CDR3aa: CASSFRDRDYNEQFF

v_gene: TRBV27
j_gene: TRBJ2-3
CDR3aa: CASSLSVAGVADTQYF

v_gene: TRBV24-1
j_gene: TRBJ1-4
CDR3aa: CATSESGRGTNEKLFF

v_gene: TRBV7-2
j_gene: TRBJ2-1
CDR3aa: CASSPRTSGSAALYSYNEQFF

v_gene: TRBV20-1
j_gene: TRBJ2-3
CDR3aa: CSARDPRLGTDTQYF

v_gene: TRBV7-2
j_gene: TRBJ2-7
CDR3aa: CASSARGTSGSYEQYF

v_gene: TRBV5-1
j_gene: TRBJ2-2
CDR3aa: CASSLFELAGELFF

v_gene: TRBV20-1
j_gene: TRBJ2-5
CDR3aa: CSAIGSPGGAQETQYF

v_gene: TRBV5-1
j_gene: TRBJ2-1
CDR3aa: CASSLGALRSSYNEQFF

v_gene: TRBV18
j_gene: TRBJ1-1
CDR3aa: CASSPRLLRAFF

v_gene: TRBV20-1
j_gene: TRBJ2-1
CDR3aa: CSARDLAGRGQQFF

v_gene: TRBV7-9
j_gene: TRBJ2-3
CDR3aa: CASSYRDRGLGTQYF

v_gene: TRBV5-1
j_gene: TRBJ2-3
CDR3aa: CASSFRDRGFDTQYF

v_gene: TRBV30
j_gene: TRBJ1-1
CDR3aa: CAWSRGGKSAFF

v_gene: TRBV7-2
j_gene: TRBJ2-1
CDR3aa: CASSQTSGRIYNEQFF

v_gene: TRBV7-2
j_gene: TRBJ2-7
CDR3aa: CASSYRTGAYEQYF

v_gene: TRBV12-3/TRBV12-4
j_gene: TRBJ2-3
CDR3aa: CASSFGQGVADTQYF